This T cell receptor (beta chain) was identified in a study of Japanese encephalitis immunity and Zika vaccine responses. For the study at large: One YFV vaccine (YF-VAX) dose preceded ZPIV for some; others were flavivirus-naive. Week 0, before the first ZPIV dose, and week 52 were sequenced. Study outcomes and limitations: In JEV-pre-vaccinated donors, repertoire richness of conserved-ZIKV-epitope-responsive CD4 T cells significantly decreased after ZPIV.

MiXCR, applied by TCRdb to the 5' RACE reads, yields one record per CDR3 protein. The sample includes approximately 1,600 distinct CDR3 sequences, about 6.4% of them seen just once. This CDR3 is built from 16 residues. Trimming removed 0 bases from V and 5 bases from J, with 14 bases in between. Germline CDR1 reads SGDLS; CDR2 reads YYNGEE. This clonotype was counted many times. For 6 days, PBMCs labeled with CFSE were cultured with peptide pools at roughly 0.91 ug/mL each. Proliferating CD4 T cells were sorted unfixed as live CD56-CD19-CD16-CD3+CD4+ CFSE-low cells. V is TRBV9 and J is TRBJ2-2; D is undetermined. The sequence came from an adult woman who received an inactivated Zika virus vaccine. The starting material was antigen-activated CD4+ T cells from blood, cultured, obtained during a Zika inactivated vaccine study. CDR3 sequence reads: CASSVEGDPRTGELFF. In DNA form, the CDR3 reads TGTGCCAGCAGCGTAGAAGGAGACCCGCGAACCGGGGAGCTGTTTTTT.